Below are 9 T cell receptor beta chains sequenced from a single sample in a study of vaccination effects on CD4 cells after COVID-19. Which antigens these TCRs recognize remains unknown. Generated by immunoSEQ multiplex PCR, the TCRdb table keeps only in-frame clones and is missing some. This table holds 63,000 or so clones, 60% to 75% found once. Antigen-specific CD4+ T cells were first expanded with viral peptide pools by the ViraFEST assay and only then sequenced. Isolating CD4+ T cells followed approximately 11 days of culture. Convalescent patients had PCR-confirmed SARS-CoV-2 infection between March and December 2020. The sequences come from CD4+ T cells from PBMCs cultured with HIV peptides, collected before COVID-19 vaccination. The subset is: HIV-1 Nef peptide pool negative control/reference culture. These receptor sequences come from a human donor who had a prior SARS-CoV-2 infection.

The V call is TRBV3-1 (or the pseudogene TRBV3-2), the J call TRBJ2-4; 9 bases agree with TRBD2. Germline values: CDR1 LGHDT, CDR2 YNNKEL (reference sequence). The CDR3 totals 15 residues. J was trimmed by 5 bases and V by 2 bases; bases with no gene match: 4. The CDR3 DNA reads TGTGCCAGCAGCCAATCGGGCGGGGGGGAAAACATTCAGTACTTC. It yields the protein CASSQSGGGENIQYF.

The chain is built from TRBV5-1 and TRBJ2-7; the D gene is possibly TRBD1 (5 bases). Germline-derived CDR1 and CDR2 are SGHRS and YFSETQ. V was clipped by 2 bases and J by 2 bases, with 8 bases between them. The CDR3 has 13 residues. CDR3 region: CASSFSRAYEQYF. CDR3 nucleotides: TGCGCCAGCAGCTTCTCCAGGGCCTACGAGCAGTACTTC. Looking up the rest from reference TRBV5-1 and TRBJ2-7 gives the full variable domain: KAGVTQTPRYLIKTRGQQVTLSCSPISGHRSVSWYQQTPGQGLQFLFEYFSETQRNKGNFPGRFSGRQFSNSRSEMNVSTLELGDSALYLCASSFSRAYEQYFGPGTRLTVT.

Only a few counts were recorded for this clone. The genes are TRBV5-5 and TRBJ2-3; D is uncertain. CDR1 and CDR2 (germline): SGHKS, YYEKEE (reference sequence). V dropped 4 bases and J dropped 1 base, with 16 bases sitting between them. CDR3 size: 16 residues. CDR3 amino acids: CASSVGLYSGTDTQYF. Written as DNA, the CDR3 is TGTGCCAGCAGCGTTGGATTGTATTCCGGCACAGATACGCAGTATTTT.

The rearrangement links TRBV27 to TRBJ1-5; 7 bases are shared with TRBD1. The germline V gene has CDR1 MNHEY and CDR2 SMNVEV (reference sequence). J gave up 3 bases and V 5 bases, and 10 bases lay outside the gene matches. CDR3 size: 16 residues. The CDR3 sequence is CASSPYQGQINQPQHF. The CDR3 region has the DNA TGTGCCAGCAGTCCCTACCAGGGACAGATCAATCAGCCCCAGCATTTT.

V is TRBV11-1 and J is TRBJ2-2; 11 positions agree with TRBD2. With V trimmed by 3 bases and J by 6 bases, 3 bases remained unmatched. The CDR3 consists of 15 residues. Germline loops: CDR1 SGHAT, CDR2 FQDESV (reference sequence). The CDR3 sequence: CASSFSGRDSGELFF. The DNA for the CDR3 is TGTGCCAGCAGCTTTAGCGGGAGGGACTCCGGGGAGCTGTTTTTT.

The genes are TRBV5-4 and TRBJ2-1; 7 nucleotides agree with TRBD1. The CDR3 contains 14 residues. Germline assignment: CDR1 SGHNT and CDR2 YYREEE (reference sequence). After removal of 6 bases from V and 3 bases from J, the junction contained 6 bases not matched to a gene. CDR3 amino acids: CASKQAGGYNEQFF. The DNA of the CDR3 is TGTGCCAGCAAGCAGGCAGGGGGCTACAATGAGCAGTTCTTC.

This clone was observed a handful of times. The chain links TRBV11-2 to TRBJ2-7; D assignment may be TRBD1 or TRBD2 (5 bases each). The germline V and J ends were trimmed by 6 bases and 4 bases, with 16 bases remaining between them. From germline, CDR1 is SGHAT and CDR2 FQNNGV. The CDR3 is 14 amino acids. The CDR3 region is CASSNRDRQYEQYF. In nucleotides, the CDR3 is TGTGCCAGCAGTAACCGGGACCGCCAGTACGAGCAGTACTTC.

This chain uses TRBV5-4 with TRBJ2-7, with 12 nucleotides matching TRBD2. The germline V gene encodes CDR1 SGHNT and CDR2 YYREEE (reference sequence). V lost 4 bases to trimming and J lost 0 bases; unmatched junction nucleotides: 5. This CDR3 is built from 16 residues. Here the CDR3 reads CASSAGTSGYSYEQYF. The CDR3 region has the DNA TGTGCCAGCAGCGCAGGGACTAGCGGGTACTCCTACGAGCAGTACTTC. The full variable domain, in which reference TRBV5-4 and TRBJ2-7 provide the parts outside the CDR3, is ETGVTQSPTHLIKTRGQQVTLRCSSQSGHNTVSWYQQALGQGPQFIFQYYREEENGRGNFPPRFSGLQFPNYSSELNVNALELDDSALYLCASSAGTSGYSYEQYFGPGTRLTVT.

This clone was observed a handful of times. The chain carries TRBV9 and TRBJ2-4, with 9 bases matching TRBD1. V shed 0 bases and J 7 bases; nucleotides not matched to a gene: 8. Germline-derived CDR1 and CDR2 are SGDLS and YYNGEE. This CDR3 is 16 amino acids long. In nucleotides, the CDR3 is TGTGCCAGCAGCGTAGACCCGGGACAGGGTACGAACATTCAGTACTTC. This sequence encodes CASSVDPGQGTNIQYF.